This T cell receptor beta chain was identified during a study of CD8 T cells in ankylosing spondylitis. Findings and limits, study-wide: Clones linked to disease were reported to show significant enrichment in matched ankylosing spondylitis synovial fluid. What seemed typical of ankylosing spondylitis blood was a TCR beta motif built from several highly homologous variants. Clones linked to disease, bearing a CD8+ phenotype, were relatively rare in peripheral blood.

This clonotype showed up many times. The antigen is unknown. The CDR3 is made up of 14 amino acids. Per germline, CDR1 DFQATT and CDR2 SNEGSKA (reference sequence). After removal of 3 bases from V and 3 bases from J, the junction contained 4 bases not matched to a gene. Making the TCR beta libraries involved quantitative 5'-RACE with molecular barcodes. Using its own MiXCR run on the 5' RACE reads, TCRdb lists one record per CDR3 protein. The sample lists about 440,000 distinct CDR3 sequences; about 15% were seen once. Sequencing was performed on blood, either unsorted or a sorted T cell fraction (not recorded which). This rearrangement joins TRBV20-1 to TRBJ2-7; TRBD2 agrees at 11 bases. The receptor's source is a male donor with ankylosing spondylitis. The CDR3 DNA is TGCAGTGCTAGCGGTGGGACTAGCGGCTACGAGCAGTACTTC. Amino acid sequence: CSASGGTSGYEQYF.